Listed here are 3 T cell receptor beta chains from one sample, sequenced in a study of OX40 agonist ivuxolimab in advanced cancers. TCRdb's copy holds only in-frame clones and misses some; the assay was immunoSEQ multiplex PCR. The table lists over 50,000 clones, around 88% of them singletons. Sequencing was performed on CD4+ or CD8+ T cells sorted from blood, taken in a trial of the OX40 agonist ivuxolimab. The receptors come from an adult with an advanced solid tumor such as melanoma, head and neck, liver or kidney cancer.

This chain links TRBV27 with TRBJ2-1, with 10 bases matching TRBD1. Germline V CDR1 and CDR2: MNHEY, SMNVEV (reference sequence). This CDR3 region has 13 residues. The J segment lost 6 bases and the V segment lost 8 bases, leaving 4 bases of the junction unmatched. CDR3 loop: CASGRDRGNEQFF. The DNA of the CDR3 is TGTGCCAGCGGCCGGGACAGGGGCAATGAGCAGTTCTTC.

The table lists this clone with a few counts. This may be a read error, as it is one base from a much larger clone. This same CDR3 is encoded by further DNA sequences in the sample. The chain carries TRBV28 and TRBJ1-1, with D uncertain. The CDR3 is made up of 13 amino acids. The germline V and J ends were trimmed by 5 bases and 0 bases, with 7 bases remaining between them. Germline V gene sequence: CDR1 MDHEN, CDR2 SYDVKM. This chain's CDR3 is CASSGVMNTEAFF. CDR3 DNA sequence: TGTGCCAGCAGTGGGGTCATGAACACTGAAGCTTTCTTT.

This clone showed up just a few times. The rearrangement uses TRBV11-2 and TRBJ2-2, with TRBD2 matching over 7 bases. The V and J ends lost 6 bases and 4 bases, in that order; junction bases with no gene match: 8. The CDR3 sequence is 15 residues long. CDR1 and CDR2 from the germline V gene are SGHAT and FQNNGV. As DNA, the CDR3 is TGTGCCAGCAGTCAGGCTAGCGGACCCACCGGGGAGCTGTTTTTT. It translates to CASSQASGPTGELFF.